These T cell receptor beta chains were read from a single sample in a study of T cell responses to AZD1222 COVID-19 vaccine. Sequencing was performed with immunoSEQ multiplex PCR; in TCRdb, only in-frame clones are kept and a portion is missing. The sample shows approximately 190,000 clones, 85% to 95% of them seen only once. The sample in question was peripheral blood, obtained on day 0 of AZD1222 vaccination. These receptors all come from an adult in good health. Each CDR3 is given with its conserved first and last residue. The order of the fields is J gene, clone size, D gene, V gene, CDR3 DNA, CDR3 protein. The D gene is left open where the match is weak. Rows give clone size only sometimes, using once, few, many, or a class for an expanded clone.

J gene: TRBJ2-2; clone size: .; D gene: .; V gene: TRBV19; CDR3 DNA: TGTGCCAGTAATCGAGGACAGGGAGGGTTGTTCGGGGAGCTGTTTTTT; CDR3 protein: CASNRGQGGLFGELFF
J gene: TRBJ2-5; clone size: .; D gene: .; V gene: TRBV5-1; CDR3 DNA: TGCGCCAGCAGCTTGGAAGGGGAGGAGACCCAGTACTTC; CDR3 protein: CASSLEGEETQYF
J gene: TRBJ1-1; clone size: .; D gene: TRBD1; V gene: TRBV6-4; CDR3 DNA: TGTGCCAGCAGGGGTCCCGGGACAGGGGAGGAGGGGATGAACACTGAAGCTTTCTTT; CDR3 protein: CASRGPGTGEEGMNTEAFF
J gene: TRBJ1-2; clone size: .; D gene: .; V gene: TRBV6-5; CDR3 DNA: TGTGCCAGCAGTTACTTACAGTTCCCAATTGATGGCTACACCTTC; CDR3 protein: CASSYLQFPIDGYTF
J gene: TRBJ2-7; clone size: .; D gene: TRBD1; V gene: TRBV5-1; CDR3 DNA: TGCGCCAGCAGCTTGTGGGCAGGGGGCTACGAGCAGTACTTC; CDR3 protein: CASSLWAGGYEQYF
J gene: TRBJ1-1; clone size: .; D gene: .; V gene: TRBV4-2; CDR3 DNA: TGTGCCAGCAGCCAAGATAACTCAATGAACACTGAAGCTTTCTTT; CDR3 protein: CASSQDNSMNTEAFF
J gene: TRBJ2-7; clone size: .; D gene: .; V gene: TRBV7-9; CDR3 DNA: TGTGCCAGCAGCTACGCATTTGGGGTCTACGAGCAGTACTTC; CDR3 protein: CASSYAFGVYEQYF
J gene: TRBJ2-1; clone size: .; D gene: TRBD1; V gene: TRBV2; CDR3 DNA: TGTGCCAGCCGACAGGGCTTTTATTCAAATGAGCAGTTCTTC; CDR3 protein: CASRQGFYSNEQFF
J gene: TRBJ1-2; clone size: once; D gene: .; V gene: TRBV28; CDR3 DNA: TGTGCCAGCACCCAAGGGGGGGCTGACGGCTACACCTTC; CDR3 protein: CASTQGGADGYTF
J gene: TRBJ1-1; clone size: .; D gene: TRBD1; V gene: TRBV7-8; CDR3 DNA: TGTGCCAGCAACCTCAGGGGGGGATGGGACACTGAAGCTTTCTTT; CDR3 protein: CASNLRGGWDTEAFF
J gene: TRBJ1-5; clone size: few; D gene: .; V gene: TRBV12-3/TRBV12-4; CDR3 DNA: TGTGCCAGCAGTCCCCCTGTGGGGCCCCAGCATTTT; CDR3 protein: CASSPPVGPQHF
J gene: TRBJ1-2; clone size: .; D gene: .; V gene: TRBV28; CDR3 DNA: TGTGCCAGCAGTTTGGGCAGAGCCTATGGCTACACCTTC; CDR3 protein: CASSLGRAYGYTF
J gene: TRBJ1-1; clone size: .; D gene: .; V gene: TRBV28; CDR3 DNA: TGTGCCAGCAACAGGGTCCCGGAGAACACTGAAGCTTTCTTT; CDR3 protein: CASNRVPENTEAFF
J gene: TRBJ2-1; clone size: .; D gene: .; V gene: TRBV2; CDR3 DNA: TGTGCCAGCATAATTAGCCCTGCTGAGGATGAGCAGTTCTTC; CDR3 protein: CASIISPAEDEQFF
J gene: TRBJ1-1; clone size: .; D gene: .; V gene: TRBV11-2; CDR3 DNA: TGTGCCAGCAGCTTCGCCGGGACTGAAGCTTTCTTT; CDR3 protein: CASSFAGTEAFF
J gene: TRBJ2-2; clone size: .; D gene: TRBD1; V gene: TRBV9; CDR3 DNA: TGTGCCAGCAGCCCCTCAGGGGGTGGTACCGGGGAGCTGTTTTTT; CDR3 protein: CASSPSGGGTGELFF
J gene: TRBJ1-6; clone size: .; D gene: .; V gene: TRBV6-5; CDR3 DNA: TGTGCCAGCAGTTACGGGCCGGGTTCACCCCTCCACTTT; CDR3 protein: CASSYGPGSPLHF
J gene: TRBJ2-7; clone size: .; D gene: .; V gene: TRBV6-5; CDR3 DNA: TGTGCCAGCAGTTACGGTTCGGGCAGGGGTGGGTACGAGCAGTACTTC; CDR3 protein: CASSYGSGRGGYEQYF